The 13 T cell receptor beta chains given below trace back to one sample, sequenced in a study of T cells in localized non-small cell lung cancer. The protocol was immunoSEQ multiplex PCR, while the TCRdb copy is restricted to in-frame clones and leaves out a portion. The repertoire includes roughly 8,400 clones, about 90% of them detected once, and roughly 4.8% sits in the top ten. Material: peripheral blood mononuclear cells, obtained before any cancer treatment. Receptor source: a male donor at least 60 years old with stage II lung adenocarcinoma.

The V call is TRBV6-5, the J call TRBJ2-3; the D call may be TRBD1 or TRBD2 (6 bases each). V was trimmed by 0 bases and J by 0 bases, leaving 10 bases between them. In germline, CDR1 is MNHEY, CDR2 SVGAGI. This CDR3 has 16 amino acids. This chain's CDR3 is CASSYSGGSSTDTQYF. CDR3 coding DNA: TGTGCCAGCAGTTACTCCGGGGGCTCTAGCACAGATACGCAGTATTTT.

V is TRBV5-4 and J is TRBJ1-5; tentative D call: TRBD1 (6 bases). Trimming cost V 0 bases and J 4 bases, with 8 bases left between them. The germline V gene has CDR1 SGHNT and CDR2 YYREEE (reference sequence). There are 14 residues in the CDR3. In DNA form, the CDR3 reads TGTGCCAGCAGCTTGGCAGGACAGAATCAGCCCCAGCATTTT. As protein: CASSLAGQNQPQHF.

CDR3 bases: TGCAGCGTTCTACAGGTTAATGAAAAACTGTTTTTT. It specifies CSVLQVNEKLFF. The genes are TRBV29-1 and TRBJ1-4; weak D call: TRBD1 (5 bases). Deletions cut 5 bases from V and 4 bases from J, with 8 bases between. The CDR3 contains 12 residues. Germline loops: CDR1 SQVTM, CDR2 ANQGSEA.

The V gene is TRBV6-5, the J gene TRBJ2-3; the match to TRBD1 covers 8 bases. The CDR3 covers 14 residues. Looked up from germline, CDR1 is MNHEY and CDR2 is SVGAGI. Trimming took 2 bases from V and 3 from J; bases not matched to a gene: 1. CDR3 sequence: CASSYRTGTDTQYF. The CDR3 region has the DNA TGTGCCAGCAGTTACCGGACAGGGACAGATACGCAGTATTTT.

This chain uses TRBV6-5 with TRBJ1-1; D not resolved. The length of the CDR3 is 12 residues. Germline V lookup: CDR1 MNHEY, CDR2 SVGAGI. V lost 5 bases and J lost 8, with 12 bases in between. CDR3 sequence (DNA): TGTGCCAGCAGTCCCGGACCTCCAGAAGCTTTCTTT. Residues: CASSPGPPEAFF.

The chain combines TRBV12-5 with TRBJ2-2; D is uncertain. The CDR3 totals 12 residues. Deletions cut 3 bases from V and 6 bases from J, with 5 bases between. Germline V CDR1 and CDR2: LGHNT, FRNRAP. CDR3 residues: CASGFNAGELFF. The CDR3 bases are TGTGCTAGTGGTTTTAATGCCGGGGAGCTGTTTTTT.

This chain uses TRBV25-1 with TRBJ1-3; no firm D call. The CDR3 consists of 15 residues. V lost 5 bases and J lost 2, with 13 bases in between. Germline assignment: CDR1 MGHDK and CDR2 SYGVNS. The CDR3 DNA sequence: TGTGCCAGCAGTCCCGCGGTCGCGCCTGGAAACACCATATATTTT. Encoded protein: CASSPAVAPGNTIYF. Together with reference TRBV25-1 and TRBJ1-3, the CDR3 gives the full variable domain: EADIYQTPRYLVIGTGKKITLECSQTMGHDKMYWYQQDPGMELHLIHYSYGVNSTEKGDLSSESTVSRIRTEHFPLTLESARPSHTSQYLCASSPAVAPGNTIYFGEGSWLTVV.

This CDR3 is CAISESNGEKLFF. The CDR3 DNA reads TGTGCCATCAGTGAGTCAAACGGAGAAAAACTGTTTTTT. The chain has TRBV10-3 and TRBJ1-4; no firm D call. CDR1 is ENHRY and CDR2 is SYGVKD in the germline V gene. The CDR3 covers 13 residues. The ends were cut back, 0 bases at V and 8 bases at J, with 7 bases in the middle.

The J gene is TRBJ2-3, the V gene TRBV18, with D uncertain. CDR3 length equals 11 residues. V lost 3 bases and J 6 bases, leaving 4 bases between the germline ends. In germline, CDR1 is KGHSH, CDR2 LQKENI. The CDR3 sequence: CASSPRDTQYF. In DNA form, the CDR3 reads TGTGCCAGCTCACCCCGGGATACGCAGTATTTT.

The V call is TRBV8-2, the J call TRBJ1-2. TRBV8-2 is assigned pseudogene status. This CDR3 region has 14 residues. Written as DNA, the CDR3 is TGTGGCAATAGTGTTAGACGAAAGACCTATGGCTACACCTTC. This codes for CGNSVRRKTYGYTF.

V usage is TRBV18 and J usage is TRBJ1-6; weak D call: TRBD1 (6 bases). This CDR3 is built from 14 residues. The V gene's germline CDR1 is KGHSH and CDR2 LQKENI. V dropped 2 bases and J dropped 7 bases, with 9 bases sitting between them. CDR3 in amino acids: CASSPTGTNSPLHF. The CDR3 region has the DNA TGTGCCAGCTCACCAACAGGGACGAATTCACCCCTCCACTTT.

This clone was detected once. This sequence joins TRBV11-2 and TRBJ2-1, with 7 bases that match TRBD2. The germline V gene has CDR1 SGHAT and CDR2 FQNNGV. The CDR3 extends over 19 amino acids. After removal of 4 bases from V and 5 bases from J, the junction contained 20 bases not matched to a gene. As DNA, the CDR3 is TGTGCCAGCAGCTCTCCAATACCCATGACTAGCCGAAACGACAATGAGCAGTTCTTC. This codes for CASSSPIPMTSRNDNEQFF.

This clone was counted a single time. V usage is TRBV6-5 and J usage is TRBJ2-3, with 11 positions matching TRBD2. There are 15 residues in the CDR3. Trimming at V came to 3 bases and at J to 4 bases, leaving 3 bases not matched to a gene. Germline CDR1 MNHEY, CDR2 SVGAGI. The CDR3 DNA reads TGTGCCAGCAGTTATAGCGGGGGGGTTTCAGATACGCAGTATTTT. Its translation is CASSYSGGVSDTQYF.